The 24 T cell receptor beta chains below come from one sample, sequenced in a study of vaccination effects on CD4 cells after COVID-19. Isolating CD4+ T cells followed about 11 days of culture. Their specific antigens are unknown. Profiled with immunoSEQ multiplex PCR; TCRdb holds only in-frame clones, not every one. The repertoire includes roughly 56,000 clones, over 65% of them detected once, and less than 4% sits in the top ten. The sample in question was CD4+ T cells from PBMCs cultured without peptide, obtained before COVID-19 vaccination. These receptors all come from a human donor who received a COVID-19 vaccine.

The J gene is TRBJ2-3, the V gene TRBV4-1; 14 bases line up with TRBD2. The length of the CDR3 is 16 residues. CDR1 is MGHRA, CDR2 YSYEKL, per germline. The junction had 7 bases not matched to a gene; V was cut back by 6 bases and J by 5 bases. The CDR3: CASRDWTSGGQDTQYF. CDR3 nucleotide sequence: TGCGCCAGCAGAGACTGGACTAGCGGGGGGCAAGATACGCAGTATTTT.

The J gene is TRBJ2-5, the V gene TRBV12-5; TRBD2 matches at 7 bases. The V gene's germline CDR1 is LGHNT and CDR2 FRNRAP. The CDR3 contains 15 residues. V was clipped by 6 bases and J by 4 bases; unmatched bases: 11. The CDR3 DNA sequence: TGTGCTAGTGGCTTGACGGGGGGTAGGGTAGAGACCCAGTACTTC. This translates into CASGLTGGRVETQYF.

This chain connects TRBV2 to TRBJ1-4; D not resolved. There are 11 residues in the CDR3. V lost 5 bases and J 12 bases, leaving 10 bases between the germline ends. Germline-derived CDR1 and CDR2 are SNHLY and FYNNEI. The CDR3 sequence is CASSPREELFF. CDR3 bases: TGTGCCAGCAGTCCCCGGGAGGAACTGTTTTTT.

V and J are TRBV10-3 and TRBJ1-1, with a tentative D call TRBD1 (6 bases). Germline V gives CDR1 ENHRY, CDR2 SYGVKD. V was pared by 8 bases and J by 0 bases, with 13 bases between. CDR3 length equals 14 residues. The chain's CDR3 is CAIRSGQLNTEAFF. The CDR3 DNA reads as TGTGCCATCCGATCAGGACAGCTGAACACTGAAGCTTTCTTT.

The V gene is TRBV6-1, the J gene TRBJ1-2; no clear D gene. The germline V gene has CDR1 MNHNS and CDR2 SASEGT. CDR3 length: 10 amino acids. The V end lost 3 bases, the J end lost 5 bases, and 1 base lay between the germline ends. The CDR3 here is CASSDYGYTF. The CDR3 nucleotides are TGTGCCAGCAGTGATTATGGCTACACCTTC.

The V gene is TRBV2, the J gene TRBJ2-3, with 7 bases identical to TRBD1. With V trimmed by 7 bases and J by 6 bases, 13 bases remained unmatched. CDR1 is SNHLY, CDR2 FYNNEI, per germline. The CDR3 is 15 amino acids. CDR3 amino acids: CASKGQVSSADTQYF. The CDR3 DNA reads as TGTGCCAGCAAAGGACAGGTCTCTTCGGCGGATACGCAGTATTTT.

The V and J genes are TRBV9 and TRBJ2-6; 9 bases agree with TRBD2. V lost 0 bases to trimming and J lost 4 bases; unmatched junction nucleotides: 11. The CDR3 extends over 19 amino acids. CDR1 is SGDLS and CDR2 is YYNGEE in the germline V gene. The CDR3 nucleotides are TGTGCCAGCAGCGTAGAGGTGGCGGGGGGGCCCCGCGGGGCCAACGTCCTGACTTTC. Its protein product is CASSVEVAGGPRGANVLTF.

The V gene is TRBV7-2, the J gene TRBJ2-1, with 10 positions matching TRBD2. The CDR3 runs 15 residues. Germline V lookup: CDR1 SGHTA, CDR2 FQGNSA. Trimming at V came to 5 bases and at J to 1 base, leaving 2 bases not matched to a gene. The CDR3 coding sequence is TGTGCCAGCAGCCCTAGCGGGGGTTCCTACAATGAGCAGTTCTTC. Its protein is CASSPSGGSYNEQFF.

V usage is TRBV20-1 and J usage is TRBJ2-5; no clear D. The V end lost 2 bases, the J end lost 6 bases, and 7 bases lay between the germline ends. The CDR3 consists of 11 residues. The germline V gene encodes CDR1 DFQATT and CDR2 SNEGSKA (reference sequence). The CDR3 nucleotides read TGCAGTGCTAGACCGTACCAGACCCAGTACTTC. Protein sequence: CSARPYQTQYF.

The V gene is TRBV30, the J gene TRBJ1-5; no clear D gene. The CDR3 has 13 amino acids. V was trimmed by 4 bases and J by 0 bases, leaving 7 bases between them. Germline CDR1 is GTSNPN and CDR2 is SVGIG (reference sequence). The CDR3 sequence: CAWTVNSNQPQHF. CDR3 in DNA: TGTGCCTGGACCGTTAATAGCAATCAGCCCCAGCATTTT. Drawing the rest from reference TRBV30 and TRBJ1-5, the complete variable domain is SQTIHQWPATLVQPVGSPLSLECTVEGTSNPNLYWYRQAAGRGLQLLFYSVGIGQISSEVPQNLSASRPQDRQFILSSKKLLLSDSGFYLCAWTVNSNQPQHFGDGTRLSIL.

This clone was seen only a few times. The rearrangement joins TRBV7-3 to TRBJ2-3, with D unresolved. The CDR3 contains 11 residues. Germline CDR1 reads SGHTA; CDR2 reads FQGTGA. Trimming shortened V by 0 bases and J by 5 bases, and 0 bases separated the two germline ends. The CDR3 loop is CASSLTDTQYF. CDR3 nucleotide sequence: TGTGCCAGCAGCTTAACAGATACGCAGTATTTT. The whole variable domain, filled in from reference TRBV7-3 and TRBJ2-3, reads GAGVSQTPSNKVTEKGKYVELRCDPISGHTALYWYRQSLGQGPEFLIYFQGTGAADDSGLPNDRFFAVRPEGSVSTLKIQRTERGDSAVYLCASSLTDTQYFGPGTRLTVL.

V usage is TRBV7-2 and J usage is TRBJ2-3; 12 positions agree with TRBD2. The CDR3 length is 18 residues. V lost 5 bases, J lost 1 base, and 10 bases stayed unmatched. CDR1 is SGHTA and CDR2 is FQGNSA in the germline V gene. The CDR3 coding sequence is TGTGCCAGCAGCCCTAGGACTAGCGGGGTGGTTGGCACAGATACGCAGTATTTT. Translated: CASSPRTSGVVGTDTQYF. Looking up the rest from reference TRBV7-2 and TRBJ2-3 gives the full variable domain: GAGVSQSPSNKVTEKGKDVELRCDPISGHTALYWYRQSLGQGLEFLIYFQGNSAPDKSGLPSDRFSAERTGGSVSTLTIQRTQQEDSAVYLCASSPRTSGVVGTDTQYFGPGTRLTVL.

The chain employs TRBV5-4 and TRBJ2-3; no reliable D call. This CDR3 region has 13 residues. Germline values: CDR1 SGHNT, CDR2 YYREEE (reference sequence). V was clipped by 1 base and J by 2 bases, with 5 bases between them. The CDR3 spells CASSLSSTDTQYF. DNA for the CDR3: TGTGCCAGCAGCTTGAGCTCCACAGATACGCAGTATTTT. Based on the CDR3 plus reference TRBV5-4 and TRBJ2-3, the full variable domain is ETGVTQSPTHLIKTRGQQVTLRCSSQSGHNTVSWYQQALGQGPQFIFQYYREEENGRGNFPPRFSGLQFPNYSSELNVNALELDDSALYLCASSLSSTDTQYFGPGTRLTVL.

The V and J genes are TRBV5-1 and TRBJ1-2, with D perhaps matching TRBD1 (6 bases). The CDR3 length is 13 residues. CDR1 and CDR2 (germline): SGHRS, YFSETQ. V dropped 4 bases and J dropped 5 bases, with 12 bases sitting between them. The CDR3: CASSEGGGYGYTF. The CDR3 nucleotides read TGCGCCAGCAGCGAGGGGGGTGGATATGGCTACACCTTC.

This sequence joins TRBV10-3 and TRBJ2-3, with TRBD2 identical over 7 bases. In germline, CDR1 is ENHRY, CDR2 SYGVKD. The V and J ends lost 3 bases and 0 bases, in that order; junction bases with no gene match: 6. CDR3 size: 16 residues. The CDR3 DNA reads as TGTGCCATCAGTGATACGGTGGGGGGGAGCACAGATACGCAGTATTTT. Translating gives CAISDTVGGSTDTQYF.

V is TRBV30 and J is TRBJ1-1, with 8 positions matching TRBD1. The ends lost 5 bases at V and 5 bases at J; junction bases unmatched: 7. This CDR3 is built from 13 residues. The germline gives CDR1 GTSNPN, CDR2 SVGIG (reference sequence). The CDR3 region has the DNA TGTGCCTGGGCGGACAGGGTTTATACTGAAGCTTTCTTT. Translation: CAWADRVYTEAFF.

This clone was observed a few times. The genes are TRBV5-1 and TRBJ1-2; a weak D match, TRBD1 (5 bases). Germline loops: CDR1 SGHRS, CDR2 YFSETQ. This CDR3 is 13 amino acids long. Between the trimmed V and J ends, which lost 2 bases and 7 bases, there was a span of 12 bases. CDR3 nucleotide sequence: TGCGCCAGCAGCTTTCAAGGGGCGTTTGGCTACACCTTC. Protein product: CASSFQGAFGYTF.

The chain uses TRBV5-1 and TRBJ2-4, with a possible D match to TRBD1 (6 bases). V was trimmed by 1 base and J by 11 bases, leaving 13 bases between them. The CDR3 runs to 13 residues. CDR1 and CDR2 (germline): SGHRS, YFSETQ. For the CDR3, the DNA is TGCGCCAGCAGCTTGATGGGGGCTGAGGTTCAGTACTTC. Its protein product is CASSLMGAEVQYF.

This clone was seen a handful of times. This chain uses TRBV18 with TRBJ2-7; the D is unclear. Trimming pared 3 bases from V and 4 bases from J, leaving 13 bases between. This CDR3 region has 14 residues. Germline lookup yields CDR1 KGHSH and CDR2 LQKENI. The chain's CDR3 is CASSPGNAQYEQYV. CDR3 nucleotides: TGTGCCAGCTCACCGGGTAATGCCCAATACGAGCAGTACGTC.

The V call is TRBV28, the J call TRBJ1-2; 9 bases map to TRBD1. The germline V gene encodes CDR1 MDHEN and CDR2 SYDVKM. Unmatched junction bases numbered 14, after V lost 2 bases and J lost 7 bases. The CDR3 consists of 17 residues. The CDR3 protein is CASSLVVRTGGEGGYTF. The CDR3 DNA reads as TGTGCCAGCAGTTTAGTAGTACGAACAGGGGGCGAGGGTGGCTACACCTTC.

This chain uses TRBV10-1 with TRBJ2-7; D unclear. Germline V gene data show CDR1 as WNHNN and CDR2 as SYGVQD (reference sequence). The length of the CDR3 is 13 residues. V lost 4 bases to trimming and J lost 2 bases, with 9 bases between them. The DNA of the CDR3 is TGCGCCAGCAGTGCCGGGCCAACCTACGAGCAGTACGTC. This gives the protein CASSAGPTYEQYV.

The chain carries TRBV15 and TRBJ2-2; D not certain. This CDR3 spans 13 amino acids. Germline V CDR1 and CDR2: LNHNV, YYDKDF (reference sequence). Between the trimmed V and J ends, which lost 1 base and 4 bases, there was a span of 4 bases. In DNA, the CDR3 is TGTGCCACCAGCAGAGCAGTCACCGGGGAGCTGTTTTTT. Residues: CATSRAVTGELFF.

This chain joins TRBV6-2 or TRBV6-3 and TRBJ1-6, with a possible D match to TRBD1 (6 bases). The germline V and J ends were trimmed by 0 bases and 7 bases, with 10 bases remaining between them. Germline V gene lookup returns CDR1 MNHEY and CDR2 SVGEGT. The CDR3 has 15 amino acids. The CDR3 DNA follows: TGTGCCAGCAGTTACTCGGGGGCTCGGAATTCACCCCTCCACTTT. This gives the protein CASSYSGARNSPLHF.

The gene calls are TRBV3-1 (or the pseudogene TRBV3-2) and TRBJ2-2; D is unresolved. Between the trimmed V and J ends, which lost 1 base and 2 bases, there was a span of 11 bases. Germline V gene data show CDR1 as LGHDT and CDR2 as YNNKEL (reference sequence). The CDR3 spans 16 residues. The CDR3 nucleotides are TGTGCCAGCAGCCAAGGAGTCTGGAGTAACACCGGGGAGCTGTTTTTT. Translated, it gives CASSQGVWSNTGELFF.